Below are 18 T cell receptor beta chains sequenced from a single sample in a study of CD8 T cells in Susac syndrome. With random hexamers, reverse transcription was performed on about 0.45 to 1 ug of RNA. TCRdb ran MiXCR on the immunoSEQ multiplex PCR reads and lists one entry per CDR3 protein. The data hold about 180,000 distinct CDR3 sequences, with approximately 96% observed a single time. The sequencing sample was made of CD4+ T cells from PBMCs. These receptors were collected from a human donor with multiple sclerosis.

This sequence joins TRBV7-9 and TRBJ2-1; 10 nucleotides agree with TRBD2. The CDR3 runs 16 residues. Germline V gene lookup returns CDR1 SEHNR and CDR2 FQNEAQ (reference sequence). The ends lost 5 bases at V and 3 bases at J; junction bases unmatched: 7. CDR3 sequence reads: CASSALLAGDYNEQFF. CDR3 in DNA: TGTGCCAGCAGCGCCTTGCTAGCGGGGGACTACAATGAGCAGTTCTTC.

The chain employs TRBV30 and TRBJ1-2; D gene ambiguous. Trimming stripped 0 bases from V and 5 bases from J, with 13 bases between. The germline gives CDR1 GTSNPN, CDR2 SVGIG (reference sequence). This CDR3 is 14 amino acids long. In DNA, the CDR3 is TGTGCCTGGAGTGTGTCTGTGGGTCCTTATGGCTACACCTTC. As protein: CAWSVSVGPYGYTF.

V usage is TRBV20-1 and J usage is TRBJ1-2; the match to TRBD1 covers 9 bases. Germline trimming cut 6 bases from V and 4 bases from J; bases unmatched to any gene: 12. The CDR3 totals 15 residues. Germline V gene data show CDR1 as DFQATT and CDR2 as SNEGSKA (reference sequence). CDR3 DNA: TGCAGTGCCCCGCCCAAACAGGGGGCTGGCTATGGCTACACCTTC. This translates into CSAPPKQGAGYGYTF.

The chain recombines TRBV27 with TRBJ1-6; 7 positions match TRBD1. With 4 bases clipped from V and 10 bases from J, the junction kept 10 bases outside the gene matches. Looked up from germline, CDR1 is MNHEY and CDR2 is SMNVEV (reference sequence). The CDR3 runs 15 residues. CDR3 nucleotides: TGTGCCAGCAGTTGGGAGACAGGGTTAAGATCACCCCTCCACTTT. It encodes CASSWETGLRSPLHF.

This chain links TRBV19 with TRBJ2-4; no definite D call. Trimming removed 5 bases from V and 2 bases from J, with 16 bases in between. Germline V lookup: CDR1 LNHDA, CDR2 SQIVND (reference sequence). The CDR3 is made up of 16 amino acids. The CDR3 nucleotides are TGTGCCAGTAGTTCCTGGGCCGGAGTACCCAAAAACATTCAGTACTTC. Protein sequence: CASSSWAGVPKNIQYF.

This clonotype was detected once. The genes are TRBV30 and TRBJ1-5; weak D call: TRBD1 (5 bases). Trimming shortened V by 2 bases and J by 4 bases, and 15 bases separated the two germline ends. Germline V lookup: CDR1 GTSNPN, CDR2 SVGIG (reference sequence). The CDR3 is 15 amino acids. The CDR3, as DNA: TGTGCCTGGAGTCCCGACAGCTTGGGGAATCAGCCCCAGCATTTT. This sequence encodes CAWSPDSLGNQPQHF. Together with reference TRBV30 and TRBJ1-5, the CDR3 gives the full variable domain: SQTIHQWPATLVQPVGSPLSLECTVEGTSNPNLYWYRQAAGRGLQLLFYSVGIGQISSEVPQNLSASRPQDRQFILSSKKLLLSDSGFYLCAWSPDSLGNQPQHFGDGTRLSIL.

The gene calls are TRBV20-1 and TRBJ2-7; maybe TRBD2 (5 bases). Trimming cost V 0 bases and J 3 bases, with 9 bases left between them. Germline CDR1 DFQATT, CDR2 SNEGSKA (reference sequence). This CDR3 is built from 13 residues. The CDR3 region is CSARDDGLYEQYF. The CDR3 bases are TGCAGTGCTAGAGATGACGGACTCTACGAGCAGTACTTC.

V gene TRBV20-1 combines with J gene TRBJ1-5; 9 positions agree with TRBD1. CDR3 length: 14 residues. Germline V lookup: CDR1 DFQATT, CDR2 SNEGSKA (reference sequence). With 5 bases clipped from V and 0 bases from J, the junction kept 2 bases outside the gene matches. The CDR3 DNA sequence: TGCAGTGCTGACAGGGGGGATAGCAATCAGCCCCAGCATTTT. As protein: CSADRGDSNQPQHF.

This chain uses TRBV29-1 with TRBJ1-1, with a tentative D call TRBD1 (5 bases). The CDR3 covers 13 residues. Trimming cost V 2 bases and J 4 bases, with 11 bases left between them. CDR1 is SQVTM and CDR2 is ANQGSEA in the germline V gene. CDR3 in amino acids: CSVERTLATEAFF. Written as DNA, the CDR3 is TGCAGCGTTGAACGGACACTGGCCACTGAAGCTTTCTTT. Full variable domain (remainder filled in from reference TRBV29-1 and TRBJ1-1): SAVISQKPSRDICQRGTSLTIQCQVDSQVTMMFWYRQQPGQSLTLIATANQGSEATYESGFVIDKFPISRPNLTFSTLTVSNMSPEDSSIYLCSVERTLATEAFFGQGTRLTVV.

V is TRBV29-1 and J is TRBJ2-7; D is unclear. CDR1 and CDR2 (germline): SQVTM, ANQGSEA. The CDR3 length is 13 residues. Trimming took 3 bases from V and 4 from J, leaving 13 bases between them. CDR3: CSVDWGKSYEQYF. CDR3 sequence (DNA): TGCAGCGTTGACTGGGGTAAATCATACGAGCAGTACTTC.

This clonotype was observed a single time. This sequence joins TRBV4-2 and TRBJ1-1; D unclear. The germline CDR1 and CDR2 sequences are LGHNA and YNFKEQ. The CDR3 contains 15 residues. The ends were cut back, 0 bases at V and 4 bases at J, with 12 bases in the middle. The CDR3 DNA reads as TGTGCCAGCAGCCAAGATCATGTTGCGGGCACTGAAGCTTTCTTT. This sequence encodes CASSQDHVAGTEAFF.

The V gene is TRBV6-6, the J gene TRBJ2-6; no firm D call. Deletions cut 6 bases from V and 6 bases from J, with 9 bases between. In germline, CDR1 is MNHNY, CDR2 SVGAGI (reference sequence). This CDR3 region has 13 residues. Here the CDR3 DNA reads TGTGCCAGCAGGGACCCCCCGGCCAACGTCCTGACTTTC. This gives the protein CASRDPPANVLTF.

This chain links TRBV2 with TRBJ2-3; TRBD2 matches 12 bases. Germline CDR1 SNHLY, CDR2 FYNNEI. CDR3 size: 15 residues. The V gene end was trimmed by 4 bases and the J gene end by 1 base; junction bases not matched to a gene: 0. The CDR3 region has the DNA TGTGCCAGCAGTGGACTAGCGGGGGGCACAGATACGCAGTATTTT. It translates to CASSGLAGGTDTQYF.

The genes are TRBV2 and TRBJ1-3; the D gene is possibly TRBD1 (6 bases). CDR1 and CDR2 (germline): SNHLY, FYNNEI. V lost 0 bases and J 4 bases, leaving 13 bases between the germline ends. The CDR3 sequence is 16 residues long. CDR3 loop: CASSEADSRIGNTIYF. CDR3 nucleotide sequence: TGTGCCAGCAGTGAAGCGGACAGTCGAATAGGAAACACCATATATTTT.

The rearrangement links TRBV20-1 to TRBJ1-2, with D perhaps matching TRBD1 (5 bases). Trimming cost V 4 bases and J 7 bases, with 10 bases left between them. The germline V gene has CDR1 DFQATT and CDR2 SNEGSKA (reference sequence). The CDR3 runs 11 residues. CDR3 protein: CSATGSGGYTF. The CDR3 nucleotides are TGCAGTGCTACAGGGTCAGGTGGCTACACCTTC.

This clonotype was recorded only once. V gene TRBV29-1 combines with J gene TRBJ2-7; 8 bases are shared with TRBD1. The germline gives CDR1 SQVTM, CDR2 ANQGSEA. This CDR3 comprises 12 residues. V gave up 6 bases and J gave up 5 bases; unmatched junction bases: 6. The CDR3 DNA reads TGCAGCGTCCTCGGGGACAGGAACGAGCAGTACTTC. Protein product: CSVLGDRNEQYF.

The chain links TRBV13 to TRBJ2-3; 9 positions agree with TRBD2. Trimming at V came to 5 bases and at J to 1 base, leaving 7 bases not matched to a gene. Germline V CDR1 and CDR2: PRHDT, FYEKMQ (reference sequence). CDR3 length: 16 residues. Written as DNA, the CDR3 is TGTGCCAGCAGCCTTTTAGCGGGGGCGGGCACAGATACGCAGTATTTT. As protein: CASSLLAGAGTDTQYF.

J is TRBJ2-4 and V is TRBV27; TRBD1 aligns across 10 bases. The CDR3 consists of 14 residues. Germline CDR1 reads MNHEY; CDR2 reads SMNVEV (reference sequence). V trimming: 5 bases; J trimming: 8 bases; junction bases outside the gene matches: 6. CDR3 residues: CASSSRQGADIQYF. In nucleotides, the CDR3 is TGTGCCAGCAGTAGCAGACAGGGGGCGGACATTCAGTACTTC.